The entry below describes one T cell receptor beta chain. Assay: immunoSEQ multiplex PCR; the TCRdb copy retains only in-frame clones and omits some. The sample yields more than 200,000 clones, about 89% seen once. The CDR3 totals 13 residues. From germline, CDR1 is KGHSH and CDR2 LQKENI. J lost 8 bases, V lost 10 bases, and 12 bases had no gene match. The entry originates in a study of blood T cell repertoires in COVID-19. Study overall: COVID-19 samples collected from the United States, Italy and Spain covered acute and convalescent phases.

Enrolled through a virtual design, the participants were between roughly 18 and 90 years of age and came from 24 US areas. Cohorts were based on clinical histories the participants reported. Recovered status in Cohort 3 required two negative PCRs, clearance, or symptom resolution. The rearrangement uses TRBV18 and TRBJ1-2, with TRBD1 matching 8 bases. Sequencing input: PBMCs or T cells enriched from blood (not recorded which). This TCR was recovered from a woman aged 18-29 years who had recovered from COVID-19. The CDR3 is CATSGQGVEGYTF. In nucleotides, the CDR3 is TGTGCCACCTCCGGACAGGGTGTTGAAGGCTACACCTTC.